What follows describes a single TCR beta chain. This clonotype was seen more than once but under ten times. Its antigen is unknown. No qualities accompany the bases; no much larger clone lies one base away. The library was prepared using RT-PCR. The reads were generated on an Illumina HiSeq 2500. TCRdb cleaned the public reads at Q25 with fastp, built clones with MiXCR and kept in-frame beta chains. Each record represents a unique CDR3 protein, reported with the most common genes and DNA among its rows. The sample profile shows 500,000 to 550,000 distinct CDR3 sequences; approximately 7.8% of them were found once. Jointly, the top ten make up around 12% of the sample. This sample is part of a study of response to subunit inactivated influenza vaccine (dated by TCRdb to the late 2010s). For the study in its entirety: The study used deep quantitative T cell receptor repertoire profiling to track responses to a trivalent subunit inactivated influenza vaccine. The full study reports these points: The authors proposed that each seasonal influenza vaccination may bring in only a limited number of new T cells.

The clonotype comes from a man between 50 and 75 years old who received an inactivated influenza vaccine. Donor details come from another sample of the same person, matched by shared clones. The specimen was PBMCs from blood, collected about 23 months after vaccination.

In nucleotides, the sequence is TGTGCCAGCAGCAGGGGACTAGCGGCCCTAAGGGATACGCAGTATTTT. This codes for CASSRGLAALRDTQYF. In this chain, TRBV7-2 is recombined with TRBJ2-3; 11 central bases correspond to TRBD2. CDR1 and CDR2 were assigned from the germline V gene as SGHTA and FQGNSA. The CDR3 spans 16 residues, from the cysteine through the phenylalanine. Only CDR3 DNA is held: 48 bases, read in frame from base 1. At the junction V is shortened by 5 bases and J by 6 bases; bases outside the gene matches: 10.